Listed below are T cell receptor beta chains from one sample, sequenced in a study of blood T cell repertoires in COVID-19. Using immunoSEQ multiplex PCR, the repertoire was profiled, and TCRdb retains in-frame clones only, with some absent. The table records about 140,000 clones, about four fifths of them present only once. The specimen sequenced was peripheral blood. The receptor set was obtained from a human donor in a cohort sampled during active COVID-19. CDR3s include the opening cysteine and the closing phenylalanine or tryptophan. Part of the rows lack a size; the others show once, few, many or a class for expanded clones.

>TRBJ2-7|TRBV7-6|NA
CASSHIAGASDEQYF
>TRBJ2-2|TRBV19|NA
CASRTGANTGELFF
>TRBJ1-1|TRBV7-2|NA
CASSLTGVAEAFF
>TRBJ2-3|TRBV7-2|few
CASRHPRDFTDTQYF
>TRBJ2-1|TRBV7-8|NA
CASSFIADLYNEQFF
>TRBJ2-1|TRBV7-9|NA
CASSSRTSGGFEQFF
>TRBJ2-1|TRBV3-1/TRBV3-2|NA
CASSQLSLAGIVHEQFF
>TRBJ2-7|TRBV19|NA
CASSREGQNEQYF
>TRBJ1-2|TRBV27|NA
CASSLLGTGLEDYGYTF
>TRBJ1-2|TRBV2|NA
CASTFGYRGQGYGYTF
>TRBJ2-1|TRBV5-1|NA
CASSLDGTSGNYNEQFF
>TRBJ1-2|TRBV2|NA
CASCRGFGGYTF
>TRBJ2-1|TRBV29-1|NA
CSVVGMAGVWGEQFF
>TRBJ1-1|TRBV6-2/TRBV6-3|NA
CASSYNRNTEAFF
>TRBJ1-1|TRBV18|few
CASSPQGNTEAFF
>TRBJ2-5|TRBV5-4|NA
CASTQGGGRQETQYF
>TRBJ2-7|TRBV7-2|NA
CASSEQGGPYEQYF
>TRBJ2-4|TRBV5-1|NA
CASRREAQRNIQYF
>TRBJ2-3|TRBV6-5|NA
CASRTSGSSDTQYF
>TRBJ2-3|TRBV6-5|NA
CASSLGGFTDTQYF
>TRBJ2-1|TRBV7-2|once
CASSSLAGVGNEQFF
>TRBJ2-2|TRBV14|NA
CASSQVRANTGELFF